This is a list of T cell receptor beta chains from one sample in a study of blood T cell repertoires in COVID-19. This table comes from immunoSEQ multiplex PCR, and its TCRdb copy is limited to in-frame clones, with some not included. There are under 30,000 clones in the sample; around 87% occur only once, and approximately 24% lies in the top ten. The sequenced material came from peripheral blood. These receptors were collected from a human donor with active COVID-19. The donor label of this sample is uncertain. Each CDR3 is given with its conserved first and last residue. The D gene is left open where the match is weak. Clone size is not always given. Where it is, it says once, few, many or a class for expanded clones.

- | TRBJ1-1 | TRBV2 | - | CASSDARVDTEAFF | TGTGCCAGCAGTGATGCCCGGGTCGACACTGAAGCTTTCTTT
- | TRBJ1-1 | TRBV5-1 | - | CASRDLDGDTEAFF | TGCGCCAGCAGGGACTTAGACGGGGACACTGAAGCTTTCTTT
- | TRBJ2-3 | TRBV18 | TRBD1 | CASSPDRVTDTQYF | TGTGCCAGCTCACCAGACAGGGTCACAGATACGCAGTATTTT
- | TRBJ2-3 | TRBV3-1/TRBV3-2 | TRBD2 | CASSAPGGKSTDTQYF | TGTGCCAGCAGTGCCCCGGGAGGGAAAAGCACAGATACGCAGTATTTT
- | TRBJ2-7 | TRBV6-5 | TRBD1 | CASSPTGGETYEQYF | TGTGCCAGCAGCCCGACAGGGGGGGAGACCTACGAGCAGTACTTC
- | TRBJ2-7 | TRBV19 | TRBD1 | CASSGDRGAEQYF | TGTGCCAGTAGCGGGGACAGGGGGGCCGAGCAGTACTTC
- | TRBJ2-5 | TRBV19 | TRBD2 | CASSSPGGARIETQYF | TGTGCCAGCTCCTCCCCCGGGGGGGCAAGGATAGAGACCCAGTACTTC
- | TRBJ1-2 | TRBV7-9 | - | CASSLIGTSRFGYTF | TGTGCCAGCAGCTTAATAGGGACTTCAAGGTTTGGCTACACCTTC
- | TRBJ1-1 | TRBV25-1 | - | CASSDSGSGAFF | TGTGCCAGCAGTGATTCCGGGTCGGGGGCTTTCTTT
- | TRBJ1-5 | TRBV28 | - | CASSLPQGYQPQHF | TGTGCCAGCAGTTTACCTCAGGGGTATCAGCCCCAGCATTTT
once | TRBJ1-1 | TRBV7-3 | - | CASSSTSGAPMNTEAFF | TGTGCCAGCAGTTCCACGTCTGGGGCCCCTATGAACACTGAAGCTTTCTTT
- | TRBJ2-2 | TRBV9 | TRBD2 | CASSPRLAGVTGELFF | TGTGCCAGCAGCCCCCGACTAGCGGGGGTCACCGGGGAGCTGTTTTTT
- | TRBJ2-2 | TRBV5-1 | TRBD2 | CASSLRGTSGGELFF | TGCGCCAGCAGCTTGAGGGGGACTAGCGGCGGGGAGCTGTTTTTT
- | TRBJ2-3 | TRBV10-1 | - | CASSGVAGGSDTQYF | TGCGCCAGCAGTGGGGTCGCCGGGGGTTCAGATACGCAGTATTTT
- | TRBJ2-1 | TRBV27 | - | CASSLSGGWFNEQFF | TGTGCCAGCAGTTTATCCGGGGGATGGTTCAATGAGCAGTTCTTC
- | TRBJ1-2 | TRBV9 | - | CASSVVGQKDGYTF | TGTGCCAGCAGCGTAGTTGGGCAGAAGGATGGCTACACCTTC
- | TRBJ2-2 | TRBV5-4 | - | CASSRQGPGTGELFF | TGTGCCAGCAGCCGGCAGGGGCCCGGCACCGGGGAGCTGTTTTTT
- | TRBJ2-2 | TRBV7-3 | - | CASSWLANTGELFF | TGTGCCAGCAGCTGGCTAGCGAACACCGGGGAGCTGTTTTTT
once | TRBJ2-7 | TRBV19 | TRBD1 | CASTRRQGASYEQYF | TGTGCCAGTACCCGAAGACAGGGGGCATCCTACGAGCAGTACTTC
- | TRBJ1-2 | TRBV4-1 | TRBD1 | CASSHPVRDREVGYTF | TGCGCCAGCAGCCACCCGGTACGGGACAGGGAAGTAGGCTACACCTTC
- | TRBJ2-1 | TRBV11-3 | TRBD1 | CASSFNVGQVANEQFF | TGTGCCAGCAGCTTCAACGTGGGACAGGTGGCAAATGAGCAGTTCTTC
few | TRBJ2-3 | TRBV5-1 | TRBD2 | CASKTISGGPLTDTQYF | TGCGCCAGCAAAACAATTAGCGGGGGGCCTCTCACAGATACGCAGTATTTT
- | TRBJ2-1 | TRBV7-2 | - | CASSLVNRQFF | TGTGCCAGCAGCTTAGTAAATCGGCAGTTCTTC
- | TRBJ1-1 | TRBV7-9 | - | CASSLEGGWDTEAFF | TGTGCCAGCAGCTTGGAAGGGGGTTGGGACACTGAAGCTTTCTTT
- | TRBJ1-2 | TRBV7-9 | - | CASSPQSPYGYTF | TGTGCCAGCAGCCCACAGAGCCCCTATGGCTACACCTTC
once | TRBJ2-2 | TRBV19 | TRBD1 | CASSKGRTGNTGELFF | TGTGCCAGTAGTAAAGGACGGACAGGGAACACCGGGGAGCTGTTTTTT
once | TRBJ1-1 | TRBV19 | TRBD1 | CASSRTGGFGEAFF | TGTGCCAGTAGTAGGACAGGGGGCTTTGGTGAAGCTTTCTTT
- | TRBJ1-1 | TRBV7-9 | - | CASTLANMNTEAFF | TGTGCCAGCACCTTGGCCAACATGAACACTGAAGCTTTCTTT
- | TRBJ2-1 | TRBV27 | TRBD2 | CASSAGTKTNEQFF | TGTGCCAGCAGTGCCGGGACTAAGACCAATGAGCAGTTCTTC
- | TRBJ1-2 | TRBV6-6 | - | CASKRQAIDYGYTF | TGTGCCAGCAAACGACAGGCCATCGACTATGGCTACACCTTC
- | TRBJ1-1 | TRBV14 | TRBD1 | CASSRGTGWGTEAFF | TGTGCCAGCAGCCGAGGGACAGGGTGGGGCACTGAAGCTTTCTTT
few | TRBJ2-1 | TRBV6-4 | TRBD2 | CASSDGASGPYNEQFF | TGTGCCAGCAGTGACGGCGCTAGCGGGCCCTACAATGAGCAGTTCTTC
- | TRBJ2-1 | TRBV2 | TRBD2 | CASLAPLAGADEQFF | TGTGCCAGCCTCGCCCCTTTAGCGGGAGCTGATGAGCAGTTCTTC
- | TRBJ1-1 | TRBV3-1/TRBV3-2 | - | CASSPYRVGRAFF | TGTGCCAGCAGCCCGTACAGGGTTGGTCGAGCTTTCTTT
- | TRBJ1-2 | TRBV19 | - | CASSISAGANYGYTF | TGTGCCAGTAGTATCTCGGCAGGCGCTAACTATGGCTACACCTTC
- | TRBJ2-1 | TRBV7-8 | TRBD2 | CASSLERRGGSGEQFF | TGTGCCAGCAGCTTAGAGAGGCGGGGAGGGAGCGGTGAGCAGTTCTTC
- | TRBJ2-7 | TRBV18 | TRBD2 | CASSPGLAEEQYF | TGTGCCAGCTCACCGGGACTAGCGGAAGAGCAGTACTTC
once | TRBJ2-3 | TRBV4-3 | TRBD1 | CASSLGTGSNTDTQYF | TGCGCCAGCAGCCTCGGGACAGGATCAAACACAGATACGCAGTATTTT
- | TRBJ1-1 | TRBV19 | - | CASTLVALGPEAFF | TGTGCCAGTACCCTAGTGGCCCTCGGTCCTGAAGCTTTCTTT
- | TRBJ2-2 | TRBV9 | - | CASSVFRSNTGELFF | TGTGCCAGCAGCGTATTTAGATCGAACACCGGGGAGCTGTTTTTT
- | TRBJ1-3 | TRBV6-5 | TRBD1 | CASRTGGASGNTIYF | TGTGCCAGCAGGACAGGGGGCGCCTCTGGAAACACCATATATTTT
- | TRBJ1-2 | TRBV15 | - | CATSRDLGTGYYTF | TGTGCCACCAGCAGAGATTTGGGAACAGGGTACTACACCTTC
medium-sized | TRBJ2-7 | TRBV10-3 | - | CAISEPNYEQYF | TGTGCCATCAGTGAGCCAAACTACGAGCAGTACTTC
- | TRBJ2-3 | TRBV6-5 | - | CASSGGLHTQYF | TGTGCCAGTTCCGGGGGGCTTCATACGCAGTATTTT
- | TRBJ2-7 | TRBV6-2/TRBV6-3 | - | CASSSEDYEQYF | TGTGCCAGCAGCAGTGAGGACTACGAGCAGTACTTC